This T cell receptor beta chain was documented in a study of Graves' ophthalmopathy and Graves' hyperthyroidism. Overall study context: Hyperthyroidism is called stable when no ophthalmopathy develops within 18 months of follow-up.

Amplification of TCR beta CDR3 regions used RNA transcripts. The library came from an HTBI-primed first-round RT-PCR and a second-round multiplex PCR. From the multiplex PCR reads, TCRdb called clonotypes with MiXCR, one entry per CDR3 protein. The sample holds around 1.1 million distinct CDR3 sequences, about 36% seen once. Patients with other autoimmune diseases, uncontrolled infections, pregnancy or lactation were excluded. Of note for this clonotype: The antigen is undetermined.

General study results and limits: In separating ophthalmopathy from stable hyperthyroidism, a 13-signature model achieved 87.88% sensitivity and over 80% specificity. Most clonotypes expanded in thyroid above 0.001 frequency were present in blood too.

The clonotype was recovered from an adult man with Graves' hyperthyroidism. The specimen sequenced was peripheral blood or thyroid tissue (not recorded which).

As DNA, the CDR3 is TGTGCCAGCAGCGCACTTTCAGGCCCTTCGGTAGCCCAGCATTTT. Amino acid sequence: CASSALSGPSVAQHF. The chain has TRBV7-2 and TRBJ1-5; D gene ambiguous. The length of the CDR3 is 15 residues. The germline V gene has CDR1 SGHTA and CDR2 FQGNSA. Trimming left V 5 bases short and J 11 bases short, with 22 bases between.